These T cell receptor beta chains were read from a single sample in a study of a mutant IDH1 vaccine in newly diagnosed glioma. The repertoire was sequenced with immunoSEQ multiplex PCR; TCRdb's copy has only in-frame clones and lacks some. The repertoire holds about 92,000 clones, with around three quarters as singletons. The material was PBMCs, obtained from a glioma patient treated with radiotherapy, temozolomide or both. Every receptor here comes from a man between 35 and 55 years old with glioma. Each CDR3 is given with its conserved first and last residue. The order of the fields is V gene, J gene, CDR3 protein.

TRBV18,TRBJ2-3,CASSPKTGGADTQYF
TRBV5-1,TRBJ2-7,CASSKGTYEQYF
TRBV11-1,TRBJ2-7,CASSYGTPSSYEQYF
TRBV6-1,TRBJ2-7,CASSPTSVSYEQYF
TRBV28,TRBJ1-4,CASSWGTGGFNEKLFF
TRBV27,TRBJ2-3,CASSLILAGGPDTQYF
TRBV7-2,TRBJ2-7,CASSLGGGQYEQYF
TRBV7-2,TRBJ2-1,CASTPRGGGAGLNEQFF
TRBV6-6,TRBJ1-5,CASSYPGGSEQPQHF
TRBV6-1,TRBJ2-7,CASTLEEQYF
TRBV5-4,TRBJ1-1,CASSFEGGMNTEAFF
TRBV10-1,TRBJ2-7,CASSRGGGQGSYEQYF
TRBV5-1,.,CASSFYGRITNYEQYF
TRBV6-1,TRBJ2-7,CASSEFFWTGGLEQYF
TRBV4-2,TRBJ1-5,CASSQVKDYSNQPQHF
TRBV9,TRBJ2-1,CASSVNSEGGQFF
TRBV7-9,TRBJ1-3,CASSFGVSGNTIYF
TRBV27,TRBJ1-1,CASSLRQANTEAFF
TRBV30,TRBJ1-2,CAWTESSYGYTF
TRBV7-2,TRBJ1-6,CASSLVLGRAYNSPLHF
TRBV28,TRBJ2-2,CASRDRATGELFF
TRBV10-3,.,CAISKLAGGTYEQYF
TRBV19,TRBJ1-3,CASNTGAGNTIYF
TRBV19,TRBJ1-3,CASSTVGGSGNTIYF
TRBV27,TRBJ2-2,CASRPRWGSGELFF
TRBV27,TRBJ1-6,CASKNSYNSPLHF
TRBV7-2,TRBJ2-7,CASSLGDVSYEQYF
TRBV28,TRBJ2-3,CASKGDRGYTDTQYF
TRBV2,TRBJ1-1,CASQWTGVHTEAFF
TRBV7-2,TRBJ2-5,CASSLERGSGTQYF
TRBV28,TRBJ2-7,CASSPETDYYEQYF
TRBV13,TRBJ2-7,CATRGLIYEQYF
TRBV5-1,TRBJ2-6,CASSLGPPTGHSF
TRBV23-1,TRBJ2-2,CASSPPPGTGGAGTGELFF
TRBV30,TRBJ2-3,CAWREGLYTDTQYF
TRBV5-1,TRBJ2-5,CASSVPGQGEETQYF
TRBV7-8,TRBJ2-2,CASSTRTDGTGELFF
TRBV4-2,TRBJ2-7,CASSRSDHEQYF
TRBV4-1,TRBJ2-3,CASSQETAGEDTDTQYF
TRBV30,TRBJ2-3,CAWSVLVGADTQYF
TRBV14,TRBJ1-2,CASSQAYRAAYGYTF
TRBV5-5,TRBJ2-3,CASSYSGRYTDTQYF
TRBV19,TRBJ2-7,CATSGAWTGGREQYF
TRBV7-2,TRBJ2-1,CASSSGGWWFF
TRBV19,TRBJ2-3,CASIGTSGSSDTQYF
TRBV5-4,TRBJ2-3,CASSLGNFQSGDTQYF